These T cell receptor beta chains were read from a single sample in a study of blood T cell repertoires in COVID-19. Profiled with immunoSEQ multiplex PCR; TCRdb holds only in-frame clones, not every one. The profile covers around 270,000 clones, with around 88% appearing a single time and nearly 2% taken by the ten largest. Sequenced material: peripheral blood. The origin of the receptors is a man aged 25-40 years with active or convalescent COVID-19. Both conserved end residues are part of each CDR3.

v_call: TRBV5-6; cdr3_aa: CASSVGQGLRQETQYF
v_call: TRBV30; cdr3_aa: CAWSPDSSTGELFF
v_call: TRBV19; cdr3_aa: CASSDYTGTAQETQYF
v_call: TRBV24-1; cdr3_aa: CATSETDTSSYNEQFF
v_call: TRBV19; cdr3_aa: CASTSDRGGNQPQHF
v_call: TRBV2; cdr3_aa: CASSATGRYNEQFF
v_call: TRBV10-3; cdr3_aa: CAISETQLTSTGELFF
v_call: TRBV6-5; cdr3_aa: CASNQGMFGNQPQHF
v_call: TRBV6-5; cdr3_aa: CVVSGGRDNEQFF
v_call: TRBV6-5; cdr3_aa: CASSYSEQQFNGYTF